This is a list of T cell receptor beta chains from one sample in a study of molecular identifiers for immune sequencing clone quantification. MiXCR, run by TCRdb on the PCR reads, gives a single entry per CDR3 protein. The sample comprises some 680,000 distinct CDR3 sequences, approximately 24% of which are singletons, and approximately 0.75% rests with the top ten. What was sequenced was naive CD8+ T cells from blood, with Jurkat cell RNA spiked in. These receptors were taken from a human donor in good health. Some libraries in this study had Jurkat cell RNA spiked in. CDR3s include the opening cysteine and the closing phenylalanine or tryptophan. D genes are given only for firm matches. The listing skips clone size in some rows; elsewhere it reads once, few, many or a size class.

>NA|TRBJ1-1|TRBV7-6|many
CASSLAQWTEAFF
TGTGCCAGCAGCTTGGCCCAGTGGACAGAAGCTTTCTTT
>NA|TRBJ1-2|TRBV6-5|many
CASGDIGIYYGYTF
TGTGCCAGCGGAGATATAGGAATCTACTATGGCTACACCTTC
>NA|TRBJ2-1|TRBV19|few
CASSIDSAGSNEQFF
TGTGCCAGTAGTATAGATTCCGCAGGGAGTAATGAGCAGTTCTTC
>NA|TRBJ2-7|TRBV6-6|NA
CASRRNAGVTNFYEQYF
TGTGCCAGCAGACGAAATGCAGGGGTCACGAATTTCTACGAGCAGTACTTC
>NA|TRBJ1-2|TRBV14|once
CASSQAPTPYGYTF
TGTGCCAGCAGCCAAGCCCCTACCCCTTACGGCTACACCTTC
>TRBD2|TRBJ2-3|TRBV7-9|few
CASSPTSGGAVDTQYF
TGTGCCAGCAGCCCGACTAGCGGGGGGGCCGTAGATACGCAGTATTTT
>NA|TRBJ2-6|TRBV7-6|NA
CASSLLGTGANVLTF
TGTGCCAGCAGCTTACTGGGAACTGGGGCCAACGTCCTGACTTTC
>NA|TRBJ2-7|TRBV9|NA
CAGSGGTNYEQYF
TGTGCCGGCAGCGGCGGGACCAACTACGAGCAGTACTTC
>NA|TRBJ2-3|TRBV27|NA
CASEDRWPGTDTQYF
TGTGCCAGCGAAGATCGGTGGCCTGGGACAGATACGCAGTATTTT
>NA|TRBJ2-1|TRBV4-3|many
CASSGTDEQFF
TGCGCCAGCAGCGGTACGGATGAGCAGTTCTTC
>TRBD1|TRBJ2-3|TRBV5-1|many
CASSSKRTGGATADTQYF
TGCGCCAGCAGCTCCAAAAGGACAGGGGGCGCCACCGCAGATACGCAGTATTTT
>NA|TRBJ2-7|TRBV7-2|NA
CASSSGQGSSEQSF
TGTGCCAGCAGCTCGGGTCAGGGCTCCTCCGAGCAGTCCTTC
>NA|TRBJ2-4|TRBV5-1|many
CASSLADTKAKNIQYF
TGCGCCAGCAGCTTGGCAGACACGAAAGCCAAAAACATTCAGTACTTC
>NA|TRBJ1-2|TRBV7-9|NA
CASSSTWGNYGYTF
TGTGCCAGCAGTTCTACGTGGGGTAACTATGGCTACACCTTC
>NA|TRBJ2-1|TRBV7-2|NA
CASSAPDYNEQFF
TGTGCCAGCAGCGCCCCCGATTACAATGAGCAGTTCTTC
>TRBD2|TRBJ2-3|TRBV19|few
CASSWGSGGSTDTQYF
TGTGCCAGTAGCTGGGGTAGCGGGGGGTCCACAGATACGCAGTATTTT
>NA|TRBJ2-1|TRBV4-1|NA
CASSQERENEQFF
TGCGCCAGCAGCCAAGAGCGAGAGAATGAGCAGTTCTTC
>NA|TRBJ1-1|TRBV3-1|NA
CASSQPGHTEAFF
TGTGCCAGCAGCCAACCCGGGCACACTGAGGCTTTCTTT
>TRBD1|TRBJ2-1|TRBV6-2/TRBV6-3|few
CASSPTGGYGNEQFF
TGTGCCAGCAGTCCGACAGGGGGATACGGAAATGAGCAGTTCTTC
>NA|TRBJ2-7|TRBV2|NA
CASSSLLDSRYEQYF
TGTGCCAGCAGTTCCCTCCTAGACTCGCGGTACGAGCAGTACTTC
>NA|TRBJ2-1|TRBV28|many
CASAKSGPLTIYNEQFF
TGTGCCAGCGCAAAGTCAGGTCCCCTTACAATTTACAATGAGCAGTTCTTC
>NA|TRBJ1-1|TRBV27|NA
CASSFQVGTEAFF
TGTGCCAGCAGTTTTCAAGTGGGCACTGAAGCTTTCTTT
>NA|TRBJ2-5|TRBV6-2/TRBV6-3|many
CASSLTNAQSSQYF
TGTGCCAGCAGCCTCACTAATGCCCAGTCGTCCCAGTACTTC
>NA|TRBJ2-1|TRBV5-4|NA
CASSGYGRQETYNEQFF
TGTGCCAGCAGCGGGTATGGTCGGCAGGAGACTTACAATGAGCAGTTCTTC
>TRBD1|TRBJ2-2|TRBV27|few
CASSFRGLTNTGELFF
TGTGCCAGCAGTTTCAGGGGGCTTACGAACACCGGGGAGCTGTTTTTT
>NA|TRBJ1-3|TRBV28|many
CASASLNENTIYF
TGTGCCAGCGCTTCGTTAAATGAGAACACCATATATTTT
>TRBD1|TRBJ1-1|TRBV5-4|many
CASSLRGQDTEAFF
TGTGCCAGCAGCTTGCGGGGACAGGACACTGAAGCTTTCTTT
>TRBD1|TRBJ1-4|TRBV6-6|many
CASSYFSGTGNEKLFF
TGTGCCAGCAGTTACTTTTCCGGGACAGGGAATGAAAAACTGTTTTTT
>TRBD1|TRBJ1-4|TRBV12-3/TRBV12-4|many
CASSPDRGPEKLFF
TGTGCCAGCAGTCCCGACAGGGGACCAGAAAAACTGTTTTTT
>TRBD1|TRBJ2-7|TRBV12-3/TRBV12-4|NA
CATTLTGTNEQYF
TGTGCCACAACACTGACAGGGACAAACGAGCAGTACTTC
>TRBD2|TRBJ2-5|TRBV9|few
CASSVEAGVQETQYF
TGTGCCAGCAGCGTAGAAGCGGGGGTTCAAGAGACCCAGTACTTC
>NA|TRBJ2-5|TRBV7-9|NA
CASSWEAAETQYF
TGTGCCAGCAGCTGGGAGGCGGCAGAGACCCAGTACTTC
>NA|TRBJ1-1|TRBV6-5|NA
CASSYTINTKAFF
TGTGCCAGCAGTTACACAATAAACACTAAAGCTTTCTTT
>NA|TRBJ1-4|TRBV28|NA
CASSWLEQAQHSEKLFF
TGTGCCAGCAGTTGGTTGGAACAAGCTCAACATAGTGAAAAACTGTTTTTT
>NA|TRBJ1-2|TRBV19|few
CATSPKIFYGYTF
TGTGCCACCAGCCCCAAGATCTTCTATGGCTACACCTTC
>NA|TRBJ2-1|TRBV5-1|many
CASSDGSHNEQFF
TGCGCCAGCAGCGACGGGTCGCACAATGAGCAGTTCTTC
>TRBD2|TRBJ2-5|TRBV12-3/TRBV12-4|NA
CASTRTLSGGEETQYF
TGTGCCAGCACGAGAACTCTCAGCGGGGGGGAAGAGACCCAGTACTTC
>NA|TRBJ2-3|TRBV20-1|NA
CSASRWLHPDTQYF
TGCAGTGCTTCCAGGTGGCTCCATCCAGATACGCAGTATTTT